The entry below describes one TCR beta chain. This sample was taken from a study of blood T cell repertoires in COVID-19. Study at large: Acute and convalescent COVID-19 samples came from the United States, Italy and Spain.

In the original workflow: Amplifying reference gene primers gave estimates of nucleated cell counts. Profiled with immunoSEQ multiplex PCR; TCRdb holds only in-frame clones, not every one. That table supplies the V and J calls and clone size; D and trimming were determined from the DNA. The data show about 83,000 clones, with 86% seen just once and 7% to 9% held by the top ten. Trimming stripped 4 bases from V and 0 bases from J, with 14 bases between. The germline V gene encodes CDR1 SGDLS and CDR2 YYNGEE. CDR3 length: 15 amino acids. This sequence joins TRBV9 and TRBJ2-7, with D perhaps matching TRBD1 (6 bases). This clonotype was sampled from a man aged 45-60 years with active COVID-19. Sequenced sample: peripheral blood. CDR3 sequence (DNA): TGTGCCAGCAGCCCTCGGACAGAAAGCTCCTACGAGCAGTACTTC. Residues: CASSPRTESSYEQYF.